The present T cell receptor (beta chain) was sequenced within a study of blood T cell repertoires in COVID-19 (dated by TCRdb to between 2020 and 2021). Broadly, across the study: Collaborator samples came from the United States, Italy and Spain and covered acute and convalescent phases of COVID-19. The material from the prospective study consisted of cDNA or gDNA derived from T cells, B-cell-depleted T cells, or PBMCs. Deeply sampled blood TCRbeta repertoires from subjects exposed to, actively infected with, or recovered from COVID-19 were included in the dataset. The repertoires were released in a freely available public database intended as a resource for research on the immune response to SARS-CoV-2. Samples came from the ongoing ImmuneRACE study (first 160 participants) plus 1,254 subjects from 6 global collaborators. Nearly every sample came with metadata listing a de-identified subject ID, COVID-19 status, age in years and sex. HLA class I and class II types, where available, came from metadata supplied by the sample provider rather than from assay-based typing. Broader findings and caveats from the paper: The quantity of clinical and demographic metadata differed by source and by participant and was supplied without curation.

Details on this clone: This clone's antigen is unknown. Qualities for individual bases were not recorded, and no much larger clone is one base off.

The immunoSEQ Assay, a bias-controlled multiplex PCR, was used to amplify TCRbeta CDR3 regions from genomic DNA. The study's processing was this. Nucleated cell counts per sample were estimated from amplification of reference gene primers within the assay. Sequence reads were collapsed and filtered to measure the absolute abundance of every unique TCRbeta CDR3 rearrangement. For each sample, productive Simpson clonality was calculated as the square root of Simpson's diversity index over productive rearrangements. Imported from immuneACCESS, the table was reduced by TCRdb to in-frame sequences with V and J called. These copies leave out some clones; in studies compared against another copy, an unresolved V gene accounts for under half, and the cause of the remainder is not known. V, J and clone size derive from that table, while D and trimming were established from the DNA sequence. The sample data list tens of thousands of clones, and approximately 79% of these were observed just once. The leading ten clones occupy 11% of the sample.

Collaborating institutions collected whole blood in K2EDTA tubes following their own protocols. For TCRbeta analysis, collaborator samples were shipped as frozen whole blood, as isolated PBMCs, or as DNA extracted from either sample type. The CDR3 numbers 17 residues from cysteine through phenylalanine. Only the CDR3 region is kept as DNA, spanning 51 bases read in frame from base 1. Via the germline V gene (reference sequence), CDR1 is LGHDT and CDR2 YNNKEL. V loses 1 base at its end and J loses 3 bases; junction bases beyond the gene matches: 8. The source is a man in his 70s with acute or convalescent COVID-19. The rearrangement joined TRBV3-1 (or the pseudogene TRBV3-2) to TRBJ2-3, and 9 junction bases match TRBD2. Sequencing was done on a sample of peripheral blood. The sequenced DNA: TGTGCCAGCAGCCAAGTCTTAGCGGGGGTCGGAACAGATACGCAGTATTTT. It translates to CASSQVLAGVGTDTQYF.